The 11 T cell receptor beta chains below were found in one sample sequenced in a study of spatial heterogeneity in lung cancer. In TCRdb, the 5' RACE reads were re-called with MiXCR into one record per CDR3 protein. The top ten clones hold just over 20% of a sample with about 5,800 distinct CDR3 sequences, 10% to 15% of them seen once. Time point noted: sample taken at primary tumor resection. The source material was normal lung tissue next to the tumor, sampled at surgery. These receptors were collected from a female donor with early-stage non-small cell lung cancer.

V is TRBV2 and J is TRBJ2-1, with a weak D call TRBD2 (5 bases). The germline CDR1 and CDR2 sequences are SNHLY and FYNNEI. The ends were cut back, 7 bases at V and 4 bases at J, with 5 bases in the middle. The CDR3 totals 11 residues. The CDR3 coding sequence is TGTGCCAGCACGGGGTACAATGAGCAGTTCTTC. Protein sequence: CASTGYNEQFF.

By share, this clonotype counts as large (0.1 to 1%). The chain combines TRBV20-1 with TRBJ2-2; 8 bases match TRBD2. This CDR3 is 18 amino acids long. Germline CDR1 and CDR2: DFQATT and SNEGSKA (reference sequence). The junction had 13 bases not matched to a gene; V was cut back by 0 bases and J by 4 bases. The CDR3 DNA is TGCAGTGCTAGAGACGGAGCGGGGGAGAAAATCGCCACCGGGGAGCTGTTTTTT. This encodes CSARDGAGEKIATGELFF.

This clonotype is judged medium-sized. The chain joins TRBV5-8 to TRBJ1-2; D remains ambiguous. CDR1 and CDR2 from the germline V gene are SGHTS and YDEGEE. This CDR3 has 13 amino acids. V lost 5 bases, J lost 4 bases, and 12 bases lay in between. The CDR3: CASSILNAYGYTF. The CDR3, as DNA: TGTGCCAGCAGTATTCTAAATGCCTATGGCTACACCTTC. Using reference TRBV5-8 and TRBJ1-2 for the parts outside the CDR3, the full variable domain is EAGVTQSPTHLIKTRGQQATLRCSPISGHTSVYWYQQALGLGLQFLLWYDEGEERNRGNFPPRFSGRQFPNYSSELNVNALELEDSALYLCASSILNAYGYTFGSGTRLTVV.

This clonotype was found a few times. V usage is TRBV5-1 and J usage is TRBJ2-1, with D perhaps matching TRBD1 (8 bases). V lost 5 bases to trimming and J lost 5 bases, with 17 bases between them. Germline values: CDR1 SGHRS, CDR2 YFSETQ. The CDR3 covers 15 residues. In DNA form, the CDR3 reads TGCGCCAGCAGGTACAGACAGGGGAGGGACAATGAGCAGTTCTTC. It specifies CASRYRQGRDNEQFF. Complete variable domain (other parts from reference TRBV5-1 and TRBJ2-1): KAGVTQTPRYLIKTRGQQVTLSCSPISGHRSVSWYQQTPGQGLQFLFEYFSETQRNKGNFPGRFSGRQFSNSRSEMNVSTLELGDSALYLCASRYRQGRDNEQFFGPGTRLTVL.

The V call is TRBV5-4, the J call TRBJ2-7; a possible D gene is TRBD2 (7 bases). V was shortened by 3 bases and J by 4 bases, with 14 bases between the two germline ends. Germline-derived CDR1 and CDR2 are SGHNT and YYREEE (reference sequence). There are 14 residues in the CDR3. The CDR3 DNA sequence: TGTGCCAGCAGCTCCGGCGGGGGCCTTTACGAGCAGTACTTC. Its translation is CASSSGGGLYEQYF.

This clonotype was recorded many times. The chain links TRBV28 to TRBJ1-1, with D uncertain. The ends were cut back, 3 bases at V and 10 bases at J, with 9 bases in the middle. Germline V gene lookup returns CDR1 MDHEN and CDR2 SYDVKM. CDR3 length: 11 residues. The CDR3 DNA reads TGTGCCAGCAGTTTCGCGGGTGTAGCTTTCTTT. Protein product: CASSFAGVAFF.

Notes on this clonotype: Just one base apart from a much larger clone, this may be a read error. The chain employs TRBV4-2 and TRBJ2-7; 9 bases match TRBD1. CDR1 is LGHNA, CDR2 YNFKEQ, per germline. The CDR3 has 15 residues. The J segment lost 3 bases and the V segment lost 4 bases, leaving 7 bases of the junction unmatched. CDR3 residues: CASSPSDRGIYEQYF. The DNA of the CDR3 is TGTGCCAGCAGCCCGTCGGACAGGGGTATCTACGAGCAGTACTTC.

This clonotype occurred many times. The gene calls are TRBV7-8 and TRBJ2-2, with 11 bases aligning to TRBD2. The germline V gene encodes CDR1 SGHVS and CDR2 FQNEAQ. There are 20 residues in the CDR3. J lost 0 bases, V lost 1 base, and 10 bases had no gene match. CDR3 sequence (DNA): TGTGCCAGCAGCTTAGTTTCTAGCGGGGGGTTCGAAACGAACACCGGGGAGCTGTTTTTT. It codes for CASSLVSSGGFETNTGELFF.

This clonotype ranks as medium-sized. The J gene is TRBJ1-5, the V gene TRBV6-2 or TRBV6-3; D perhaps matches TRBD1 (5 bases). V was trimmed by 8 bases and J by 4 bases, leaving 12 bases between them. The CDR3 has 13 residues. Germline-derived CDR1 and CDR2 are MNHEY and SVGEGT. The CDR3 region is CASRRGENQPQHF. The DNA for the CDR3 is TGTGCCAGCCGAAGGGGAGAAAATCAGCCCCAGCATTTT.

This clonotype has ten or more counts. Written as DNA, the CDR3 is TGTGCCAGCAGTGAGTTTCACGGGACCTACGAGCAGTACTTC. It yields the protein CASSEFHGTYEQYF. The chain is built from TRBV25-1 and TRBJ2-7, with D tentatively TRBD2 (5 bases). Deletions cut 3 bases from V and 2 bases from J, with 11 bases between. CDR3 length: 14 amino acids. Germline V gene lookup returns CDR1 MGHDK and CDR2 SYGVNS.

This clonotype has at least ten counts. The chain recombines TRBV27 with TRBJ1-3; D not certain. The germline gives CDR1 MNHEY, CDR2 SMNVEV (reference sequence). V shed 2 bases and J shed 4 bases, with 9 bases lying between them. The CDR3 spans 14 residues. Here the CDR3 DNA reads TGTGCCAGCAGTTTAGGAGGGATGGGAAACACCATATATTTT. Encoded protein: CASSLGGMGNTIYF.